This T cell receptor beta chain was identified during a study of blood T cell repertoires in COVID-19. Across the study: Donors in the United States, Italy and Spain gave samples during acute or convalescent COVID-19. T cells, B-cell-depleted T cells, or PBMCs provided the cDNA or gDNA that served as material.

Self-reported history from a screening survey and questionnaire set each donor's cohort. Original processing methods: Nucleated cell counts were estimated from reference gene primer amplification. Libraries were prepared by immunoSEQ multiplex PCR; TCRdb keeps only in-frame clonotypes and omits some of them. The DNA gave D and trimming, while V, J and clone size come from that table. This sample has some 300,000 clones, with 88% found just once. The germline V gene has CDR1 MNHNS and CDR2 SASEGT. V was cut by 1 base and J by 1 base, with 9 bases left in between. The CDR3 is 15 residues long. Sequenced material: PBMCs or T cells enriched from blood (not recorded which). The receptor comes from a woman aged 55-70 years in a cohort exposed to, infected with or recovered from COVID-19 (not recorded which). The chain recombines TRBV6-1 with TRBJ2-3; TRBD1 is a possible D gene (5 bases). The CDR3, as DNA: TGTGCCAGCAGTGAAGTCTGGGGCGGCACAGATACGCAGTATTTT. This encodes CASSEVWGGTDTQYF.